The 13 T cell receptor beta chains in this list originate from one sample, sequenced in a study of shared clonotypes between healthy human individuals. Naive-designated CD8 cells lacked CD45RO, were positively enriched for CCR7, and omitted terminally differentiated effector memory CD45RA+ cells. Libraries were prepared by immunoSEQ multiplex PCR; TCRdb keeps only in-frame clonotypes and omits some of them. The sample shows around 1.9 million clones, around 93% of them seen only once. The sample comprised naive CD8+ T cells from PBMCs. These TCRs come from a man between 18 and 29 years old in good health. Some clones in this sample may be carry-over from other donors' samples.

V and J are TRBV7-9 and TRBJ1-2; TRBD1 might be the D (6 bases). Germline V lookup: CDR1 SEHNR, CDR2 FQNEAQ (reference sequence). The CDR3 sequence is 15 residues long. Trimming took 2 bases from V and 1 from J, leaving 11 bases between them. As DNA, the CDR3 is TGTGCCAGCAGCTTAAGTACGGACAGTAACTATGGCTACACCTTC. Protein product: CASSLSTDSNYGYTF.

This clone was seen only once. V usage is TRBV9 and J usage is TRBJ2-3, with D tentatively TRBD2 (5 bases). The CDR3 runs 15 residues. Looked up from germline, CDR1 is SGDLS and CDR2 is YYNGEE. The V end was cut by 2 bases, the J end by 0 bases, with 10 bases between. The CDR3 loop reads CASSVFGGSTDTQYF. The DNA of the CDR3 is TGTGCCAGCAGCGTTTTCGGCGGGAGCACAGATACGCAGTATTTT.

CDR3 loop: CASSLTLNTGELFF. The CDR3 nucleotides are TGTGCCAGCAGCTTGACACTTAACACCGGGGAGCTGTTTTTT. The chain links TRBV11-3 to TRBJ2-2; D not certain. V lost 3 bases and J 2 bases, leaving 7 bases between the germline ends. The length of the CDR3 is 14 residues. Germline CDR1 reads SGHNT; CDR2 reads YENEEA.

The chain joins TRBV6-5 to TRBJ2-1, with a possible D match to TRBD1 (6 bases). The germline V and J ends were trimmed by 5 bases and 3 bases, with 14 bases remaining between them. CDR1 and CDR2 (germline): MNHEY, SVGAGI. There are 15 residues in the CDR3. CDR3 nucleotides: TGTGCCAGCAGTCCAACCCAGGGGTTCTACAATGAGCAGTTCTTC. Amino acids: CASSPTQGFYNEQFF.

The V and J genes are TRBV10-3 and TRBJ1-2, with a possible D match to TRBD1 (6 bases). The CDR3 loop spans 15 amino acids. CDR1 and CDR2 (germline): ENHRY, SYGVKD. V was trimmed by 4 bases and J by 3 bases, leaving 15 bases between them. CDR3 DNA: TGTGCCATCAGTGGTGGACAGCGAAAAGACTATGGCTACACCTTC. Its protein product is CAISGGQRKDYGYTF.

Points on this clone: Other DNA sequences within the sample encode an identical CDR3. The gene calls are TRBV7-2 and TRBJ2-7, with D perhaps TRBD1 (5 bases). CDR1 SGHTA and CDR2 FQGNSA come from the germline V gene. Trimming removed 3 bases from V and 1 base from J, with 7 bases in between. The CDR3 is made up of 13 amino acids. DNA for the CDR3: TGTGCCAGCAGCTTCCCAGGGTCCTACGAGCAGTACTTC. Translated: CASSFPGSYEQYF. Drawing the rest from reference TRBV7-2 and TRBJ2-7, the complete variable domain is GAGVSQSPSNKVTEKGKDVELRCDPISGHTALYWYRQSLGQGLEFLIYFQGNSAPDKSGLPSDRFSAERTGGSVSTLTIQRTQQEDSAVYLCASSFPGSYEQYFGPGTRLTVT.

This clone was detected only a few times. This chain uses TRBV2 with TRBJ1-1; D gene unclear. V was trimmed by 9 bases and J by 5 bases, leaving 4 bases between them. Germline CDR1 SNHLY, CDR2 FYNNEI. There are 9 residues in the CDR3. CDR3 bases: TGTGCCAGAAGAACTGAAGCTTTCTTT. Translation: CARRTEAFF. The full variable domain, rest sourced from reference TRBV2 and TRBJ1-1, is EPEVTQTPSHQVTQMGQEVILRCVPISNHLYFYWYRQILGQKVEFLVSFYNNEISEKSEIFDDQFSVERPDGSNFTLKIRSTKLEDSAMYFCARRTEAFFGQGTRLTVV.

V is TRBV11-2 and J is TRBJ2-7; 7 nucleotides line up with TRBD1. V dropped 3 bases and J dropped 5; count of bases not matched to a gene: 10. There are 15 residues in the CDR3. Germline V lookup: CDR1 SGHAT, CDR2 FQNNGV. This CDR3 reads CASSFSRDRVHEQYF. The CDR3 DNA reads TGTGCCAGCAGCTTTAGCCGAGACAGGGTCCACGAGCAGTACTTC.

The CDR3 here is CARTGALSSYNEQFF. CDR3 DNA sequence: TGTGCCAGGACAGGGGCCCTGAGCTCCTACAATGAGCAGTTCTTC. V and J are TRBV2 and TRBJ2-1; 8 bases are shared with TRBD1. V lost 9 bases and J lost 0; bases outside the gene matches: 7. The CDR3 is made up of 15 amino acids. Germline V gene lookup returns CDR1 SNHLY and CDR2 FYNNEI.

J is TRBJ2-1 and V is TRBV6-4; TRBD2 aligns across 7 bases. In germline, CDR1 is MRHNA, CDR2 SNTAGT. CDR3 size: 15 residues. V was pared by 0 bases and J by 8 bases, with 7 bases of the junction left unmatched. The CDR3 DNA follows: TGTGCCAGCAGTGACTCGGGGCTAGCGGACGATGAGCAGTTCTTC. Translation: CASSDSGLADDEQFF.

V gene TRBV19 combines with J gene TRBJ2-7; D perhaps matches TRBD2 (5 bases). The germline gives CDR1 LNHDA, CDR2 SQIVND (reference sequence). CDR3 length: 16 amino acids. V gave up 4 bases and J gave up 0 bases, with 16 bases separating them. The CDR3, as DNA: TGTGCCAGTAGTACGCGTGAGGGCGGAAACTCCTACGAGCAGTACTTC. Translating it yields CASSTREGGNSYEQYF. Complete variable domain (other parts from reference TRBV19 and TRBJ2-7): DGGITQSPKYLFRKEGQNVTLSCEQNLNHDAMYWYRQDPGQGLRLIYYSQIVNDFQKGDIAEGYSVSREKKESFPLTVTSAQKNPTAFYLCASSTREGGNSYEQYFGPGTRLTVT.

The gene calls are TRBV6-1 and TRBJ1-2; a possible D gene is TRBD1 (6 bases). This CDR3 spans 14 amino acids. CDR1 and CDR2 (germline): MNHNS, SASEGT. V was pared by 8 bases and J by 3 bases, with 16 bases between. The CDR3 spells CASVERGADYGYTF. CDR3 nucleotide sequence: TGTGCCAGCGTGGAGCGGGGGGCCGACTATGGCTACACCTTC.

The rearrangement links TRBV9 to TRBJ2-7; 7 bases are a match to TRBD1. CDR3 length: 13 residues. Germline loops: CDR1 SGDLS, CDR2 YYNGEE. J was trimmed by 2 bases and V by 7 bases; bases with no gene match: 6. The CDR3 loop is CASGPGQTYEQYF. For the CDR3, the DNA is TGTGCCAGCGGGCCGGGACAGACCTACGAGCAGTACTTC.